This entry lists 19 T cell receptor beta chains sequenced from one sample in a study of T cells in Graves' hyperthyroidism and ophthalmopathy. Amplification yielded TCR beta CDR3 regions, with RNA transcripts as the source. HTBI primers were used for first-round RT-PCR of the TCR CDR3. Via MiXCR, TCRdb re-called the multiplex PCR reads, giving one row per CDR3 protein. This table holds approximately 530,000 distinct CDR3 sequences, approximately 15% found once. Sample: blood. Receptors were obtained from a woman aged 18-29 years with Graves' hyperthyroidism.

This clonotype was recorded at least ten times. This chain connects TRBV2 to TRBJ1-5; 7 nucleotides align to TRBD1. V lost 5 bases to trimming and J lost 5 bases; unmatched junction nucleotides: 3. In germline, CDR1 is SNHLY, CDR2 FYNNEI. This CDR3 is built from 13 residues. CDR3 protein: CASSPGGDQPQHF. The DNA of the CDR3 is TGTGCCAGCAGTCCAGGGGGGGATCAGCCCCAGCATTTT.

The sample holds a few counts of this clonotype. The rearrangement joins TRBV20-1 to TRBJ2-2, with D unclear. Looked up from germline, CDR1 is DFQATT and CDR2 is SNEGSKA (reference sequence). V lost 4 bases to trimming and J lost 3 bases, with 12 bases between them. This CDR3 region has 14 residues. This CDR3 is CSAMLGPDTGELFF. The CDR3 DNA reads TGCAGTGCTATGTTGGGTCCCGACACCGGGGAGCTGTTTTTT.

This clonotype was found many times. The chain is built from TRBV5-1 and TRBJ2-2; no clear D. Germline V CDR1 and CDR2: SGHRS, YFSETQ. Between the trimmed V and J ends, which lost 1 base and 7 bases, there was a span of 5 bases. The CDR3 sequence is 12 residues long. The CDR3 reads CASSLTGGELFF. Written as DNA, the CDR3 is TGCGCCAGCAGCTTGACCGGCGGGGAGCTGTTTTTT.

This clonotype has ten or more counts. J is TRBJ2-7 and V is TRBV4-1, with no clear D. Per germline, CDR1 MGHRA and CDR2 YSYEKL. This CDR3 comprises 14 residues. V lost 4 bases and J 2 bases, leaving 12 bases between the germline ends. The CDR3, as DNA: TGCGCCAGCAGCCGATCGGACGCGGCCTACGAGCAGTACTTC. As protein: CASSRSDAAYEQYF.

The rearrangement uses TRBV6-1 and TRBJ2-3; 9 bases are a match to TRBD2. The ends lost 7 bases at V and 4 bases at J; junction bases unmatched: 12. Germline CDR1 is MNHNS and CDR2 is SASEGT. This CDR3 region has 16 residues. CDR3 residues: CASTAGAGGGADTQYF. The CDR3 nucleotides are TGTGCCAGCACTGCGGGAGCGGGGGGCGGGGCAGATACGCAGTATTTT.

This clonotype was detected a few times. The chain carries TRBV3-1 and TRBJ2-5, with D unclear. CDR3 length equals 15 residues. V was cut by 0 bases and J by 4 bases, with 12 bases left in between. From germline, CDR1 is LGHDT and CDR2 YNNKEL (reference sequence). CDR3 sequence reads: CASSQEARGRETQYF. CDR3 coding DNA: TGTGCCAGCAGCCAAGAGGCTCGAGGCAGAGAGACCCAGTACTTC.

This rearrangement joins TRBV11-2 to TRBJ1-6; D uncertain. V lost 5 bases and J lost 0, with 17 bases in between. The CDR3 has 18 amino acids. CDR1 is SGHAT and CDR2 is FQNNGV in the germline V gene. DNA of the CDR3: TGTGCCAGCAGCCTCAGCAGCCCCCCTAGCTCCTATAATTCACCCCTCCACTTT. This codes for CASSLSSPPSSYNSPLHF.

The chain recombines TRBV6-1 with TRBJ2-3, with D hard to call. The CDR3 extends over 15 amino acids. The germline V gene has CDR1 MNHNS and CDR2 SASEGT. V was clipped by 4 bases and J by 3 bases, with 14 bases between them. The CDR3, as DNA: TGTGCCAGCAGTGGGGTACCAACAAGGACAGATACGCAGTATTTT. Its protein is CASSGVPTRTDTQYF.

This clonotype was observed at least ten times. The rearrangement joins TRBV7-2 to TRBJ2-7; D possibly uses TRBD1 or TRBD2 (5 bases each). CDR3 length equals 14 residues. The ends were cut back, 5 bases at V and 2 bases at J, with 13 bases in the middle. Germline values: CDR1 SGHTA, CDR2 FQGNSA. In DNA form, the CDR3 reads TGTGCCAGCAGCCCTCGGGGCCGAACCTACGAGCAGTACTTC. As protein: CASSPRGRTYEQYF.

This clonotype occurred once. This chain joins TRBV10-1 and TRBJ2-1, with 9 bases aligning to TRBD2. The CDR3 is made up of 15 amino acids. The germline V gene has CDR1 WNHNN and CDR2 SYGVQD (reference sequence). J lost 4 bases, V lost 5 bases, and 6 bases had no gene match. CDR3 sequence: CASSRSGGTYNEQFF. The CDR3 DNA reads TGCGCCAGCAGTAGGAGCGGGGGGACGTACAATGAGCAGTTCTTC.

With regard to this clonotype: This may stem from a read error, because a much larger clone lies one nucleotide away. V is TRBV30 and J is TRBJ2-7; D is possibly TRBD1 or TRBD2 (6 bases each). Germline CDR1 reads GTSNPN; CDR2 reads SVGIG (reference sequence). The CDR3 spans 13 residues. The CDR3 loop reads CAWSVRGLREQHF. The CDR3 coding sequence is TGTGCCTGGAGTGTACGGGGGCTCCGCGAGCAGCACTTC.

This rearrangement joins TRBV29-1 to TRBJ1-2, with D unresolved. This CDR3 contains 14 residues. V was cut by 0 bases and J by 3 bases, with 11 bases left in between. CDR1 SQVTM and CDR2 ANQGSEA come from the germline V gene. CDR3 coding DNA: TGCAGCGTTGAAGATCCGCTAGAACACTATGGCTACACCTTC. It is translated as CSVEDPLEHYGYTF.

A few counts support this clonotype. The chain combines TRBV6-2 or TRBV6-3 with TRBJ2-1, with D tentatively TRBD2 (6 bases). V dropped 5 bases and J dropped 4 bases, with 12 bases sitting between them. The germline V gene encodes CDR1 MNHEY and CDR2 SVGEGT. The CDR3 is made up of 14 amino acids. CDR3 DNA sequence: TGTGCCAGCAGTCGCGGGGCCAAGTACAATGAGCAGTTCTTC. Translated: CASSRGAKYNEQFF.

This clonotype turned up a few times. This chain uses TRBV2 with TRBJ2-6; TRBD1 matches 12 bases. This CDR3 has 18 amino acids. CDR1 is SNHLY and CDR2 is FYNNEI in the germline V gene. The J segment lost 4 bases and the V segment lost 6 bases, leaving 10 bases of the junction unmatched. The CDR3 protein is CASRIIPGQGAGANVLTF. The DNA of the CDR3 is TGTGCCAGCAGGATTATTCCGGGACAGGGGGCGGGGGCCAACGTCCTGACTTTC. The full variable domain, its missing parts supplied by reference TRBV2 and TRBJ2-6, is EPEVTQTPSHQVTQMGQEVILRCVPISNHLYFYWYRQILGQKVEFLVSFYNNEISEKSEIFDDQFSVERPDGSNFTLKIRSTKLEDSAMYFCASRIIPGQGAGANVLTFGAGSRLTVL.

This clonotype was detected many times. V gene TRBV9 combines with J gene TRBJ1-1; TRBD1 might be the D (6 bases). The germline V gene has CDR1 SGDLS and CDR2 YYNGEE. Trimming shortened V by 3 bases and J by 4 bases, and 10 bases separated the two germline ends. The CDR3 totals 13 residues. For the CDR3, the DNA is TGTGCCAGCAGCGGGGACATGAGCACTGAAGCTTTCTTT. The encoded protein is CASSGDMSTEAFF.

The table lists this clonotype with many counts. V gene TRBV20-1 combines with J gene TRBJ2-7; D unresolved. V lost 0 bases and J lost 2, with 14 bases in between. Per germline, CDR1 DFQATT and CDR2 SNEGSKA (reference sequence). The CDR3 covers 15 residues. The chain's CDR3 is CSARDLGQEPYEQYF. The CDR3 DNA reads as TGCAGTGCTAGAGATCTTGGTCAGGAACCCTACGAGCAGTACTTC.

CDR3 sequence (DNA): TGTGCCAGCAGAAATAGCGGGAGATACTACCAGGAGGAGCTGTTTTTT. It specifies CASRNSGRYYQEELFF. The chain carries TRBV6-2 or TRBV6-3 and TRBJ2-2, with TRBD2 matching over 9 bases. Germline trimming cut 6 bases from V and 10 bases from J; bases unmatched to any gene: 15. The CDR3 length is 16 residues. Germline V CDR1 and CDR2: MNHEY, SVGEGT.

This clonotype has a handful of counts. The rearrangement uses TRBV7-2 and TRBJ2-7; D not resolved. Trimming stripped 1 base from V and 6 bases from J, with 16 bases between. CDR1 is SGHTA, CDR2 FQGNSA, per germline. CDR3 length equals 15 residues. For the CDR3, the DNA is TGTGCCAGCAGCTTAGACGGGTCGATGTCGTTCGAGCAGTACTTC. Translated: CASSLDGSMSFEQYF.

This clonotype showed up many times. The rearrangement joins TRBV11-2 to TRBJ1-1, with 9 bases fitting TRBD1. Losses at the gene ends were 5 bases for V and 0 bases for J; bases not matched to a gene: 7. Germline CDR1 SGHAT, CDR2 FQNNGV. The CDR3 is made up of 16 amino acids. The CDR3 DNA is TGTGCCAGCAGCCCGCCGGGACAGGGTATGAACACTGAAGCTTTCTTT. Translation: CASSPPGQGMNTEAFF.